This TCR beta chain was obtained from a study of T-cell memory formation after mild COVID-19. Study-level findings and limits: Memory cells collected pre-infection included some clones that later responded, suggesting cross-reactive memory joined. CD4+ contracting clones were mainly CM and EM; CD8+ ones, EMRA. Clones that got smaller from day 15 to 85 had even CD4/CD8, while clones growing later tipped toward CD4+.

Comments on this clonotype: Its antigen is unknown.

TCRdb independently ran MiXCR on the 5' RACE reads; one entry per CDR3 protein. The data show nearly 200,000 distinct CDR3 sequences, about 17% seen once. CDR1 and CDR2 (germline): SGHAT, FQNNGV. V trimming: 6 bases; J trimming: 0 bases; junction bases outside the gene matches: 4. The CDR3 contains 15 residues. This receptor was identified in an adult woman who had mild COVID-19 (a few samples of this study predate the infection). Cell type and time point are not known. Sequenced input: PBMCs or a T cell subset sorted from them (not recorded which). The chain couples TRBV11-2 to TRBJ2-3; 9 bases align to TRBD2. The chain's CDR3 is CASRPGLASTDTQYF. The CDR3 DNA sequence: TGTGCCAGCAGGCCGGGACTAGCAAGCACAGATACGCAGTATTTT.